One and the same sample provided the 21 T cell receptor beta chains below, sequenced in a study of T cell responses to AZD1222 COVID-19 vaccine. TCRdb's table, derived via immunoSEQ multiplex PCR, lists solely in-frame clones and lacks some. The sample lists 130,000 or so clones; around 92% were seen once. Here the sequenced sample was peripheral blood, taken on day 0 of AZD1222 vaccination. The receptors stem from an adult in good health.

The chain carries TRBV5-1 and TRBJ1-1; D is perhaps TRBD1 (5 bases). The V gene lost 3 bases and the J gene lost 3 bases, with 18 bases spanning the gap. Germline V CDR1 and CDR2: SGHRS, YFSETQ. The CDR3 runs 16 residues. The CDR3, as DNA: TGCGCCAGCAGCTCTGGTGGACCCCCGGGGGACACTGAAGCTTTCTTT. It translates to CASSSGGPPGDTEAFF.

The rearrangement joins TRBV7-9 to TRBJ2-3; no clear D. V lost 0 bases, J lost 6 bases, and 4 bases lay in between. The CDR3 runs to 12 residues. Germline V CDR1 and CDR2: SEHNR, FQNEAQ (reference sequence). CDR3 region: CASSLAVDTQYF. CDR3 sequence (DNA): TGTGCCAGCAGCTTAGCGGTCGATACGCAGTATTTT. The variable domain in full, with the rest retrieved from reference TRBV7-9 and TRBJ2-3, is DTGVSQNPRHKITKRGQNVTFRCDPISEHNRLYWYRQTLGQGPEFLTYFQNEAQLEKSRLLSDRFSAERPKGSFSTLEIQRTEQGDSAMYLCASSLAVDTQYFGPGTRLTVL.

CDR3 sequence reads: CASSETQATNEKLFF. The DNA of the CDR3 is TGTGCCAGCAGTGAAACCCAGGCAACTAATGAAAAACTGTTTTTT. The V call is TRBV25-1, the J call TRBJ1-4; D is unclear. The CDR3 has 15 residues. Trimming took 2 bases from V and 0 from J, leaving 7 bases between them. Germline V gene lookup returns CDR1 MGHDK and CDR2 SYGVNS.

The chain combines TRBV2 with TRBJ2-7; D call uncertain. Germline CDR1 and CDR2: SNHLY and FYNNEI. This CDR3 has 14 amino acids. Trimming cost V 0 bases and J 4 bases, with 10 bases left between them. CDR3 in DNA: TGTGCCAGCAGTGAAGCGCTTAACTCTTACGAGCAGTACTTC. It is translated as CASSEALNSYEQYF.

V gene TRBV6-2 or TRBV6-3 combines with J gene TRBJ2-5; D tentatively fits TRBD1 or TRBD2 (5 bases each). Germline-derived CDR1 and CDR2 are MNHEY and SVGEGT. Trimming removed 4 bases from V and 1 base from J, with 22 bases in between. The CDR3 extends over 18 amino acids. CDR3 amino acids: CASSSGTLALGSQETQYF. In DNA form, the CDR3 reads TGTGCCAGCAGTTCCGGGACCCTGGCCCTAGGGTCCCAAGAGACCCAGTACTTC.

V is TRBV18 and J is TRBJ1-1; tentative D call: TRBD1 (5 bases). This CDR3 contains 14 residues. V lost 3 bases to trimming and J lost 5 bases, with 13 bases between them. CDR1 KGHSH and CDR2 LQKENI come from the germline V gene. The chain's CDR3 is CASSPNEGVTEAFF. The CDR3 nucleotides are TGTGCCAGCTCACCTAACGAAGGGGTTACTGAAGCTTTCTTT.

J is TRBJ1-1 and V is TRBV2; D is undetermined. The CDR3 runs 14 residues. Per the germline V gene, CDR1 is SNHLY and CDR2 is FYNNEI. Trimming left V 8 bases short and J 1 base short, with 14 bases between. In nucleotides, the CDR3 is TGTGCCAGCCTTGTAGGACGTACGAACACTGAAGCTTTCTTT. This encodes CASLVGRTNTEAFF.

The chain carries TRBV7-2 and TRBJ1-2; D remains ambiguous. Germline CDR1 is SGHTA and CDR2 is FQGNSA. The CDR3 contains 13 residues. Trimming pared 5 bases from V and 1 base from J, leaving 8 bases between. CDR3 DNA: TGTGCCAGCAGCCTGGACGGTAACTATGGCTACACCTTC. It translates to CASSLDGNYGYTF.

The rearrangement links TRBV5-4 to TRBJ2-7; D unclear. V was cut by 0 bases and J by 1 base, with 8 bases left in between. The CDR3 runs to 14 residues. CDR1 SGHNT and CDR2 YYREEE come from the germline V gene (reference sequence). CDR3 sequence (DNA): TGTGCCAGCAGCTTGGCCTCTGGGTCCTACGAGCAGTACTTC. Its protein product is CASSLASGSYEQYF.

The chain links TRBV23-1 to TRBJ1-2, with 9 bases identical to TRBD1. TRBV23-1 is marked as an open reading frame, function uncertain. The CDR3 contains 15 residues. The V segment lost 6 bases and the J segment 5 bases; nucleotides outside the gene matches: 10. The CDR3 protein is CASRTGGSLCYGYTF. The CDR3 bases are TGCGCCAGCAGGACAGGGGGATCCCTTTGTTATGGCTACACCTTC.

This chain connects TRBV11-2 to TRBJ1-3; D gene unclear. V was pared by 4 bases and J by 5 bases, with 18 bases between. CDR3 length: 16 amino acids. Per germline, CDR1 SGHAT and CDR2 FQNNGV. CDR3 in DNA: TGTGCCAGCAGCTCACCACTGAGGAGTAGAAGAAACACCATATATTTT. Its protein is CASSSPLRSRRNTIYF.

The rearrangement joins TRBV28 to TRBJ1-1; D remains ambiguous. The CDR3 is 16 amino acids. Between the trimmed V and J ends, which lost 5 bases and 1 base, there was a span of 17 bases. Germline V lookup: CDR1 MDHEN, CDR2 SYDVKM. The CDR3 DNA reads as TGTGCCAGCAGTCCCCGAATCGGACGGGAGAACACTGAAGCTTTCTTT. This translates into CASSPRIGRENTEAFF.

This chain joins TRBV5-4 and TRBJ1-3; D not certain. Trimming removed 2 bases at V and 7 bases at J, with 13 bases between. The CDR3 loop spans 14 amino acids. Germline V gene data show CDR1 as SGHNT and CDR2 as YYREEE (reference sequence). The CDR3 DNA follows: TGTGCCAGCAGCTTATCGATCGAGGCGAACACCATATATTTT. Its translation: CASSLSIEANTIYF. Looking up the rest from reference TRBV5-4 and TRBJ1-3 gives the full variable domain: ETGVTQSPTHLIKTRGQQVTLRCSSQSGHNTVSWYQQALGQGPQFIFQYYREEENGRGNFPPRFSGLQFPNYSSELNVNALELDDSALYLCASSLSIEANTIYFGEGSWLTVV.

The V and J genes are TRBV6-5 and TRBJ1-1, with D unresolved. Trimming removed 0 bases at V and 3 bases at J, with 8 bases between. The CDR3 is made up of 14 amino acids. From germline, CDR1 is MNHEY and CDR2 SVGAGI. The CDR3 DNA reads as TGTGCCAGCAGTTACTCGAACGGTTACACTGAAGCTTTCTTT. This gives the protein CASSYSNGYTEAFF.

The chain joins TRBV5-4 to TRBJ1-4; 7 nucleotides agree with TRBD1. The germline gives CDR1 SGHNT, CDR2 YYREEE (reference sequence). The CDR3 is made up of 14 amino acids. The V gene end was trimmed by 4 bases and the J gene end by 2 bases; junction bases not matched to a gene: 2. DNA for the CDR3: TGTGCCAGCAGCCTACAGGGGACTAATGAAAAACTGTTTTTT. This gives the protein CASSLQGTNEKLFF.

The V call is TRBV7-9, the J call TRBJ1-2; D is ambiguous. Germline V lookup: CDR1 SEHNR, CDR2 FQNEAQ (reference sequence). This CDR3 region has 13 residues. The V and J ends lost 2 bases and 5 bases respectively, with 9 bases between them. The CDR3 DNA sequence: TGTGCCAGCAGCTTATTCACAGAATATGGCTACACCTTC. It encodes CASSLFTEYGYTF.

The V gene is TRBV19, the J gene TRBJ1-1, with a possible D match to TRBD1 (5 bases). CDR1 is LNHDA and CDR2 is SQIVND in the germline V gene (reference sequence). Trimming pared 0 bases from V and 4 bases from J, leaving 18 bases between. The CDR3 is made up of 17 amino acids. CDR3 DNA: TGTGCCAGTAGTATAGAATGGGGGTCCCCCACGGGCACTGAAGCTTTCTTT. Its protein product is CASSIEWGSPTGTEAFF.

The CDR3 protein is CASSIWSGSSYNEQFF. DNA for the CDR3: TGTGCCAGTAGTATTTGGAGTGGGAGCTCCTACAATGAGCAGTTCTTC. The rearrangement joins TRBV19 to TRBJ2-1, with a weak D call TRBD2 (5 bases). This CDR3 spans 16 amino acids. V was clipped by 3 bases and J by 0 bases, with 12 bases between them. Germline V gene sequence: CDR1 LNHDA, CDR2 SQIVND (reference sequence). Looking up the rest from reference TRBV19 and TRBJ2-1 gives the full variable domain: DGGITQSPKYLFRKEGQNVTLSCEQNLNHDAMYWYRQDPGQGLRLIYYSQIVNDFQKGDIAEGYSVSREKKESFPLTVTSAQKNPTAFYLCASSIWSGSSYNEQFFGPGTRLTVL.

The table lists this clone with a few counts. The V gene is TRBV3-1 (or the pseudogene TRBV3-2), the J gene TRBJ2-7; tentatively, D is TRBD1 (6 bases). Germline values: CDR1 LGHDT, CDR2 YNNKEL (reference sequence). CDR3 size: 13 residues. V lost 0 bases to trimming and J lost 11 bases, with 14 bases between them. CDR3 residues: CASSQDAQGRKYF. In DNA form, the CDR3 reads TGTGCCAGCAGCCAAGATGCCCAGGGGAGAAAGTACTTC.

This chain uses TRBV6-5 with TRBJ2-2; D is undetermined. The V gene lost 8 bases and the J gene lost 1 base, with 8 bases spanning the gap. Germline lookup yields CDR1 MNHEY and CDR2 SVGAGI. This CDR3 is built from 13 residues. The DNA for the CDR3 is TGTGCCAGCTACGCGGAGAACACCGGGGAGCTGTTTTTT. This translates into CASYAENTGELFF.

This clone was detected a few times. The chain has TRBV10-3 and TRBJ1-3; no definite D call. Germline-derived CDR1 and CDR2 are ENHRY and SYGVKD. The CDR3 runs to 13 residues. Trimming took off 6 bases at V and 3 bases at J, with 9 bases between the two ends. CDR3 sequence reads: CAIRGRGGNTIYF. DNA of the CDR3: TGTGCCATCAGAGGCAGAGGTGGAAACACCATATATTTT.